Listed here are 22 T cell receptor beta chains from one sample, sequenced in a study of T cell clonality in common variable immunodeficiency (dated by TCRdb to 2015 to 2017). Preparation of the library involved the immunoSEQ multiplex PCR assay. TCRdb carries this immuneACCESS record with in-frame sequences only. Its versions omit some clonotypes, under half of them owing to an unresolved V gene in the studies checked, with the rest unexplained. The table records tens of thousands of clones for this sample, and not one of them appears only once. Of the sample, roughly a tenth is held by the ten largest clones. The sequenced sample was peripheral blood mononuclear cells. These receptors all come from a person between 18 and 69 years old in good health.

At least ten counts were recorded for this clone. The read ends 3 residues before the CDR3 terminus; that terminus is restored from the germline J gene. J is TRBJ2-1 and V is TRBV30; 14 bases fit TRBD2. This CDR3 region has 15 residues. CDR1 and CDR2 (germline): GTSNPN, SVGIG (reference sequence). After removal of 0 bases from V and 7 bases from J, the junction contained 2 bases not matched to a gene. Incomplete CDR3 DNA: TGTGCCTGGAGTGTGGGACTAGCGGGAGTGAATGAG. Translation: CAWSVGLAGVNE. The full-length CDR3 reads as CAWSVGLAGVNEQFF.

This clone was observed at least ten times. The CDR3 goes on 3 residues after the read ends, and that part is filled in from the germline J gene. V usage is TRBV29-1 and J usage is TRBJ1-1, with D tentatively TRBD1 (6 bases). Germline V lookup: CDR1 SQVTM, CDR2 ANQGSEA. The V end lost 6 bases, the J end lost 6 bases, and 26 bases lay between the germline ends. The CDR3 contains 16 residues. The chain's CDR3 is CSVAPNKRNREAEAFF. CDR3 bases read: TGCAGCGTGGCCCCGAATAAACGGAACAGGGAGGCTGAA. The full variable domain, in which reference TRBV29-1 and TRBJ1-1 provide the parts outside the CDR3, is SAVISQKPSRDICQRGTSLTIQCQVDSQVTMMFWYRQQPGQSLTLIATANQGSEATYESGFVIDKFPISRPNLTFSTLTVSNMSPEDSSIYLCSVAPNKRNREAEAFFGQGTRLTVV.

This clone has at least ten counts. The read comes to an end 3 residues before the CDR3 does, leaving the germline J gene to fill in the end. This sequence joins TRBV30 and TRBJ2-3; D not certain. The ends were cut back, 1 base at V and 6 bases at J, with 11 bases in the middle. CDR3 size: 13 residues. Germline V gene sequence: CDR1 GTSNPN, CDR2 SVGIG (reference sequence). This CDR3 reads CAWSEGLMDTQYF. The part of the CDR3 DNA that was read is TGTGCCTGGAGTGAGGGTTTAATGGATACG. Drawing the rest from reference TRBV30 and TRBJ2-3, the complete variable domain is SQTIHQWPATLVQPVGSPLSLECTVEGTSNPNLYWYRQAAGRGLQLLFYSVGIGQISSEVPQNLSASRPQDRQFILSSKKLLLSDSGFYLCAWSEGLMDTQYFGPGTRLTVL.

This clone was observed at least ten times. Sequencing ends 3 residues short of the CDR3 end; the germline J gene provides the rest. The chain links TRBV19 to TRBJ2-1; 10 bases align to TRBD2. V trimming: 5 bases; J trimming: 3 bases; junction bases outside the gene matches: 4. This CDR3 comprises 15 residues. The germline gives CDR1 LNHDA, CDR2 SQIVND (reference sequence). The CDR3 sequence is CASSGASGSYNEQFF. The sequenced CDR3 bases are TGTGCCAGTAGTGGGGCTAGCGGGAGCTACAATGAG.

Ten or more counts support this clone. The read halts 3 residues ahead of the CDR3 end, with the missing end drawn from the germline J gene. The V and J genes are TRBV2 and TRBJ2-4, with 8 bases lining up with TRBD1. The V and J ends lost 8 bases and 5 bases, in that order; junction bases with no gene match: 17. Germline V gene data show CDR1 as SNHLY and CDR2 as FYNNEI. CDR3 length equals 17 residues. The CDR3 DNA, read in part, is TGTGCCAGCGCCCCCGGGACAGGAGGACCCAGAGAAAACATT. Amino acids: CASAPGTGGPRENI. The entire CDR3 reads CASAPGTGGPRENIQYF.

Only a few counts were recorded for this clone. A much more abundant neighbour one base away suggests this may be a read error. This CDR3 is CASSTSGQRNEKLFF. CDR3 DNA (partial): TGTGCCAGCAGCACCTCGGGACAGCGTAATGAAAAG. The chain recombines TRBV7-9 with TRBJ2-2; TRBD1 aligns across 7 bases. The read finishes 3 residues shy of the CDR3 end, and the germline J gene is used to complete it. The germline CDR1 and CDR2 sequences are SEHNR and FQNEAQ (reference sequence). This CDR3 spans 15 amino acids.

This clone was found a few times. The CDR3 end falls 3 residues outside the read, so it is completed with the germline J gene. The rearrangement links TRBV19 to TRBJ1-2; D perhaps matches TRBD1 (5 bases). Looked up from germline, CDR1 is LNHDA and CDR2 is SQIVND (reference sequence). The length of the CDR3 is 14 residues. Here the CDR3 reads CASSSRDGGNDYTF. The covered CDR3 bases are TGTGCCAGTAGTTCCCGGGACGGGGGGAATGAC.

The sample holds many counts of this clone. The read terminates 3 residues ahead of where the CDR3 ends, so the germline J gene completes it. The chain has TRBV12-3 or TRBV12-4 and TRBJ2-7, with D perhaps TRBD1 (6 bases). V lost 3 bases and J 5 bases, leaving 14 bases between the germline ends. CDR3 size: 14 residues. The CDR3 bases that were read are TGTGCCAGCAGTTTCGCGCAGGGGCTAAACGAG. It is translated as CASSFAQGLNE. The complete CDR3 reads CASSFAQGLNEQYF.

This clone showed up many times. The read gets to within 3 residues of the CDR3 end, and the germline J gene fills in the rest. This chain joins TRBV18 and TRBJ2-7; 9 bases line up with TRBD1. V lost 5 bases, J lost 4 bases, and 3 bases stayed unmatched. The germline V gene encodes CDR1 KGHSH and CDR2 LQKENI. The CDR3 sequence is 13 residues long. The CDR3 spells CASSGQGFYEQYF. Partial CDR3 DNA: TGTGCCAGCTCAGGACAGGGGTTTTACGAG. Using reference TRBV18 and TRBJ2-7 for the parts outside the CDR3, the full variable domain is NAGVMQNPRHLVRRRGQEARLRCSPMKGHSHVYWYRQLPEEGLKFMVYLQKENIIDESGMPKERFSAEFPKEGPSILRIQQVVRGDSAAYFCASSGQGFYEQYFGPGTRLTVT.

This clone was found many times. The read stops 3 residues short of the end of the CDR3; the missing end is completed from the germline J gene. The chain employs TRBV6-4 and TRBJ2-1, with 13 bases that match TRBD2. The ends lost 5 bases at V and 8 bases at J; junction bases unmatched: 3. Germline V gene sequence: CDR1 MRHNA, CDR2 SNTAGT. The CDR3 covers 14 residues. CDR3 residues: CASSHGLAGDEQFF. Incomplete CDR3 DNA: TGTGCCAGCAGTCACGGACTAGCGGGAGATGAG.

This clone was detected ten times or more. Coverage ceases 3 residues before the CDR3 finishes, and the germline J gene fills in the end. Distinct nucleotide sequences in the sample also encode this CDR3. This chain links TRBV19 with TRBJ1-3; D gene ambiguous. Germline V gives CDR1 LNHDA, CDR2 SQIVND (reference sequence). V gave up 6 bases and J gave up 2 bases, with 8 bases separating them. The CDR3 has 13 amino acids. Incomplete CDR3 DNA: TGTGCCAGTAGAGAGACTCCTGGAAACACC. Translated: CASRETPGNT. In full, the CDR3 reads CASRETPGNTIYF. Full variable domain (outside the CDR3, taken from reference TRBV19 and TRBJ1-3): DGGITQSPKYLFRKEGQNVTLSCEQNLNHDAMYWYRQDPGQGLRLIYYSQIVNDFQKGDIAEGYSVSREKKESFPLTVTSAQKNPTAFYLCASRETPGNTIYFGEGSWLTVV.

The sample holds many counts of this clone. The read terminates 3 residues before the CDR3 end, so the remaining end is supplied by the germline J gene. The chain recombines TRBV20-1 with TRBJ2-3; a weak D match, TRBD2 (6 bases). Per germline, CDR1 DFQATT and CDR2 SNEGSKA (reference sequence). V was shortened by 4 bases and J by 3 bases, with 20 bases between the two germline ends. The length of the CDR3 is 16 residues. CDR3 DNA, as far as it was read: TGCAGTGCTATAAAGGGACTCCTTCCTGGTACAGATACG. It codes for CSAIKGLLPGTDT. The whole CDR3 protein is CSAIKGLLPGTDTQYF.

This clone has more than one count but fewer than ten. The CDR3 end falls 3 residues outside the read, so it is completed with the germline J gene. The gene calls are TRBV2 and TRBJ2-1; 9 nucleotides match TRBD2. This CDR3 is 16 amino acids long. V lost 2 bases, J lost 8 bases, and 10 bases stayed unmatched. CDR1 SNHLY and CDR2 FYNNEI come from the germline V gene. Incomplete CDR3 DNA: TGTGCCAGCAGTGAATGGGCGGGAGGGCCGGGCGATGAG. Its translation: CASSEWAGGPGDE. From start to end, the CDR3 is CASSEWAGGPGDEQFF. Looking up the rest from reference TRBV2 and TRBJ2-1 gives the full variable domain: EPEVTQTPSHQVTQMGQEVILRCVPISNHLYFYWYRQILGQKVEFLVSFYNNEISEKSEIFDDQFSVERPDGSNFTLKIRSTKLEDSAMYFCASSEWAGGPGDEQFFGPGTRLTVL.

This clone was seen ten or more times. The read falls 3 residues short of the CDR3 end, and the missing part is taken from the germline J gene. The chain combines TRBV20-1 with TRBJ2-7; 8 bases fit TRBD1. This CDR3 spans 14 amino acids. V shed 4 bases, J shed 2 bases, and the junction held 7 bases outside the gene matches. CDR1 is DFQATT, CDR2 SNEGSKA, per germline (reference sequence). The CDR3 DNA, read in part, is TGCAGTGCTAATACCGGGACAGGAACCTACGAG. Translated, it gives CSANTGTGTYE. The full CDR3 sequence reads CSANTGTGTYEQYF.

This clone was counted between two and nine times. The read terminates 3 residues before the CDR3 end, so the remaining end is supplied by the germline J gene. This sequence joins TRBV30 and TRBJ2-4; D perhaps matches TRBD1 (5 bases). The CDR3 extends over 12 amino acids. Germline CDR1 is GTSNPN and CDR2 is SVGIG (reference sequence). The CDR3 protein is CAWSVTVYGQYF. CDR3 DNA (partial): TGTGCCTGGAGTGTGACAGTCTATGGT.

This clone occurred many times. Read coverage stops 3 residues before the CDR3 terminus; the germline J gene supplies the remainder. The chain recombines TRBV23-1 with TRBJ2-7, with D possibly being TRBD1 (6 bases). TRBV23-1 is given ORF status, its function remaining uncertain. This CDR3 is 19 amino acids long. The V gene lost 3 bases and the J gene lost 0 bases, with 24 bases spanning the gap. Incomplete CDR3 DNA: TGCGCCAGCAGTCATCCAGGGGCGGGCAGAAGGCTCTTCTCCTACGAG. Residues: CASSHPGAGRRLFSYE. The complete CDR3 sequence is CASSHPGAGRRLFSYEQYF.

This clone has at least ten counts. CDR3 DNA (partial): TGCGCCAGCAGTCAATCGAGGGGGCCTAACACTGAA. Its translation is CASSQSRGPNTE. The complete CDR3 sequence is CASSQSRGPNTEAFF. The rearrangement joins TRBV23-1 to TRBJ1-1; 7 bases align to TRBD1. The CDR3 end lies 3 residues beyond the end of the read and is filled in from the germline J gene. TRBV23-1 is annotated as an ORF whose role is uncertain. J lost 2 bases, V lost 0 bases, and 3 bases had no gene match. The CDR3 has 15 amino acids.

Turning to this clone: This may arise from a read error, as a much more abundant clone is one base away. The CDR3 end lies 3 residues beyond the end of the read and is filled in from the germline J gene. Other DNA sequences from this sample encode an identical CDR3 as well. The rearrangement joins TRBV19 to TRBJ1-3; D possibly corresponds to TRBD1 (5 bases). The CDR3 sequence is 15 residues long. Germline assignment: CDR1 LNHDA and CDR2 SQIVND (reference sequence). CDR3 loop: CASGHPGFSGNTIYF. Incomplete CDR3 DNA: TGTGCCAGTGGACACCCGGGATTCTCTGGAAACACT.

This clone came up a few times. The CDR3 end is not reached by the read, which stops 3 residues before it; the germline J gene fills it in. The chain links TRBV7-6 to TRBJ1-2; D is unclear. Germline CDR1 is SGHVS and CDR2 is FNYEAQ. The CDR3 has 15 amino acids. Incomplete CDR3 DNA: TGTGCCAGCAGCTCGCTAGCGGGAGGGCCGAACGAC. This encodes CASSSLAGGPND. The full CDR3 sequence reads CASSSLAGGPNDYTF.

This clone is judged medium-sized. Read coverage stops 3 residues before the CDR3 terminus; the germline J gene supplies the remainder. The chain combines TRBV11-2 with TRBJ2-5; 8 nucleotides line up with TRBD1. V lost 8 bases, J lost 4 bases, and 9 bases stayed unmatched. CDR1 is SGHAT and CDR2 is FQNNGV in the germline V gene. This CDR3 is built from 14 residues. CDR3 DNA, as far as it was read: TGTGCCAGCCGGACAGGGTGGGAGCGAGAGACC. It encodes CASRTGWERET. Given in full, the CDR3 is CASRTGWERETQYF. Drawing the rest from reference TRBV11-2 and TRBJ2-5, the complete variable domain is EAGVAQSPRYKIIEKRQSVAFWCNPISGHATLYWYQQILGQGPKLLIQFQNNGVVDDSQLPKDRFSAERLKGVDSTLKIQPAKLEDSAVYLCASRTGWERETQYFGPGTRLLVL.

This clone was counted many times. The CDR3 is cut off 3 residues early in the read; its end comes from the germline J gene. The chain joins TRBV11-3 to TRBJ2-1; 8 bases line up with TRBD2. Germline CDR1 SGHNT, CDR2 YENEEA. The CDR3 consists of 15 residues. Trimming took 6 bases from V and 1 from J; bases not matched to a gene: 5. CDR3 region: CASSSAGESYNEQFF. The sequenced part of the CDR3 DNA is TGTGCCAGCAGTTCAGCGGGAGAGTCCTACAATGAG.

The sample holds many counts of this clone. The sequence runs out 3 residues before the end of the CDR3; the remainder is reconstructed from the germline J gene. This chain links TRBV5-6 with TRBJ2-1; 9 positions match TRBD2. This CDR3 has 15 amino acids. From germline, CDR1 is SGHDT and CDR2 YYEEEE. After removal of 3 bases from V and 9 bases from J, the junction contained 10 bases not matched to a gene. CDR3 DNA, as far as it was read: TGTGCCAGCAGCTATTTTAGCGGGAGAGGACTTGAG. Protein product: CASSYFSGRGLE. The CDR3 in its entirety is CASSYFSGRGLEQFF. Full variable domain (outside the CDR3, taken from reference TRBV5-6 and TRBJ2-1): DAGVTQSPTHLIKTRGQQVTLRCSPKSGHDTVSWYQQALGQGPQFIFQYYEEEERQRGNFPDRFSGHQFPNYSSELNVNALLLGDSALYLCASSYFSGRGLEQFFGPGTRLTVL.